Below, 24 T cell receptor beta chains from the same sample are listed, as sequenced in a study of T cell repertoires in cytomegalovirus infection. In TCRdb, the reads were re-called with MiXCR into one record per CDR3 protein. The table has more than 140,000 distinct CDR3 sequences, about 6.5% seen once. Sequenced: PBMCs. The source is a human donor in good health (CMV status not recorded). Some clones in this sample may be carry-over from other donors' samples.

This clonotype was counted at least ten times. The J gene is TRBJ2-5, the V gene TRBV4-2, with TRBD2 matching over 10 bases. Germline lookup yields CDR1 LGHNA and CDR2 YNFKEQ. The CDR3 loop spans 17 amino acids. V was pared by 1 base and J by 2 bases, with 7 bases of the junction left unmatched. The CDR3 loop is CASSQGSSGGRQETQYF. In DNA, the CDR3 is TGTGCCAGCAGCCAAGGCTCTAGCGGGGGCCGTCAAGAGACCCAGTACTTC.

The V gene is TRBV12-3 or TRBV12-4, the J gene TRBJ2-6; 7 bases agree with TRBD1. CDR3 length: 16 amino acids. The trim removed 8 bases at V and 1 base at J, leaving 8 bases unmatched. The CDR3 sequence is CASGTRRGSGANVLTF. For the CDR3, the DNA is TGTGCCAGCGGAACCCGCAGGGGGTCTGGGGCCAACGTCCTGACTTTC.

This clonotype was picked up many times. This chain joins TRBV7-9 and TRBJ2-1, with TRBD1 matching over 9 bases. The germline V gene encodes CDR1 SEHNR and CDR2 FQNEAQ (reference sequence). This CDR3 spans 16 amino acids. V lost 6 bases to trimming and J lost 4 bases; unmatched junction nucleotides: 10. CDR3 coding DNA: TGTGCCAGCAGTCTCCTACAGGGGGCAAAGTACAATGAGCAGTTCTTC. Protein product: CASSLLQGAKYNEQFF.

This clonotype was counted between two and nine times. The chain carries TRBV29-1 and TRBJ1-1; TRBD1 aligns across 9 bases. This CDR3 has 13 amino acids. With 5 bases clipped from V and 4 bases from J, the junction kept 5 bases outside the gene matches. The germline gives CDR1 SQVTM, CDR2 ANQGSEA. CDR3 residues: CSVRDRVVTEAFF. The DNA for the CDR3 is TGCAGCGTTCGGGACAGGGTCGTCACTGAAGCTTTCTTT.

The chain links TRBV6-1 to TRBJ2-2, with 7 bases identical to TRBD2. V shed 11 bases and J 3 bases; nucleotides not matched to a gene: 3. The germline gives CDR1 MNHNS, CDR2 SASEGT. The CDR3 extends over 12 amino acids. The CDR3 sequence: CACRGDTGELFF. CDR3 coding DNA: TGTGCCTGCCGGGGGGACACCGGGGAGCTGTTTTTT.

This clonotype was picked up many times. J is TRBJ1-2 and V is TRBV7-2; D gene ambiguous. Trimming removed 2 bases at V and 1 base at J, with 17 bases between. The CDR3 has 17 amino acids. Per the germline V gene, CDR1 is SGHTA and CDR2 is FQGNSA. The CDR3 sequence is CASSLQVGAGLNYGYTF. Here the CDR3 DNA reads TGTGCCAGCAGCTTACAAGTGGGTGCGGGTCTTAACTATGGCTACACCTTC.

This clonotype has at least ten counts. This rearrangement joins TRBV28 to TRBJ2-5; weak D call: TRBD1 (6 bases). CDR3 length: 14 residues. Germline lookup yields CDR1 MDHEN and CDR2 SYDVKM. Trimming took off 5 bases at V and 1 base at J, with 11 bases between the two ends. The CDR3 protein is CASSQWTVQETQYF. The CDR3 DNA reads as TGTGCCAGCAGTCAGTGGACAGTCCAAGAGACCCAGTACTTC.

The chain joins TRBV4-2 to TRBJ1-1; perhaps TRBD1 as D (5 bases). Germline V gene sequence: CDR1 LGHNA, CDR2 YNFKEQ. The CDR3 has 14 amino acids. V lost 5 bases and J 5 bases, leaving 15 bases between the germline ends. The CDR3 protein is CASSAGGWSTEAFF. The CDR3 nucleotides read TGTGCCAGCAGCGCGGGGGGATGGTCGACTGAAGCTTTCTTT.

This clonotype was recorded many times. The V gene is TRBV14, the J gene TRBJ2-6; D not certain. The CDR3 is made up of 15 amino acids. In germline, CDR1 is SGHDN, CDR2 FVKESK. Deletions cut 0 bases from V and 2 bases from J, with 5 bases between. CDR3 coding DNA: TGTGCCAGCAGCCAAGATGTGACTGGGGCCAACGTCCTGACTTTC. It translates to CASSQDVTGANVLTF.

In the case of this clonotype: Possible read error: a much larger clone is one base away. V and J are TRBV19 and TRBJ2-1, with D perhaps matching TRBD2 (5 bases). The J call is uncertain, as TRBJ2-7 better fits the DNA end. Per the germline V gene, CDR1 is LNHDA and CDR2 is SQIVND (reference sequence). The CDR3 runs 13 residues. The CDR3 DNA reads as TGTGCCAGTAGTATAGGCGGACGGGATGAGCAGTACTTC. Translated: CASSIGGRDEQYF.

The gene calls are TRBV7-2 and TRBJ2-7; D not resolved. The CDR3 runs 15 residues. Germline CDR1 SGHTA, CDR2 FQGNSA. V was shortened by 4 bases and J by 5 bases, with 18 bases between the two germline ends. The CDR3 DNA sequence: TGTGCCAGCAGCTATCCCCGGGTCGGAATCCACGAGCAGTACTTC. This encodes CASSYPRVGIHEQYF.

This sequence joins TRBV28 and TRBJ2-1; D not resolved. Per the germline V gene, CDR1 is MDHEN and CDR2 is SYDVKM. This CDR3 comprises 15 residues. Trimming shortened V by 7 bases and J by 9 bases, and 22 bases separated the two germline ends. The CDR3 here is CASTLNPGLTSEQFF. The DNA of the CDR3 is TGTGCCAGCACCCTCAACCCGGGTCTAACCAGTGAGCAGTTCTTC.

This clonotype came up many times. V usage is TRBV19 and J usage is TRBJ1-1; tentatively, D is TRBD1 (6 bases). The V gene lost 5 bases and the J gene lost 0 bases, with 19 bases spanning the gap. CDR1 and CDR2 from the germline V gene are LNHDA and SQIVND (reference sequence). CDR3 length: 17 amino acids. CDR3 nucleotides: TGTGCCAGTAGTCCAGCATCCCCCGACAGGATGAACACTGAAGCTTTCTTT. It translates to CASSPASPDRMNTEAFF.

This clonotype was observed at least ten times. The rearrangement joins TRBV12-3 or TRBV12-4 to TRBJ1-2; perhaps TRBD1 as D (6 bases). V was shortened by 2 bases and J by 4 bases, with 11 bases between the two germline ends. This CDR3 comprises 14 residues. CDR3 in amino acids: CASSLSQGSYGYTF. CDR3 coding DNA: TGTGCCAGCAGTTTAAGCCAGGGGTCCTATGGCTACACCTTC.

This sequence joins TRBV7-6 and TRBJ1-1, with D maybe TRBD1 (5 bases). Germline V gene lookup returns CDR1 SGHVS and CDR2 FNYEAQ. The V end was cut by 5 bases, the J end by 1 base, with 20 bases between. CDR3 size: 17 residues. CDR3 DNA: TGTGCCAGCAGCCGCTCCGCGGGGGGGAGGGGGAACACTGAAGCTTTCTTT. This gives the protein CASSRSAGGRGNTEAFF.

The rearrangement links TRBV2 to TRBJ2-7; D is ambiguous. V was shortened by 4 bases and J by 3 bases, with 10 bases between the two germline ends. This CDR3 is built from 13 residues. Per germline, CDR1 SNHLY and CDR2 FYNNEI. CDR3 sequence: CASSGLHSYEQYF. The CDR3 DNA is TGTGCCAGCAGTGGACTCCACAGCTACGAGCAGTACTTC.

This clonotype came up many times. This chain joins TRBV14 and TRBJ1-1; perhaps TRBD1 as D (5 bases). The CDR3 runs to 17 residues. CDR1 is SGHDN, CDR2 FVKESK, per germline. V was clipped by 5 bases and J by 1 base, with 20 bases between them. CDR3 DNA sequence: TGTGCCAGCAGCACTCCGGGACCACTGGACCCGAACACTGAAGCTTTCTTT. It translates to CASSTPGPLDPNTEAFF.

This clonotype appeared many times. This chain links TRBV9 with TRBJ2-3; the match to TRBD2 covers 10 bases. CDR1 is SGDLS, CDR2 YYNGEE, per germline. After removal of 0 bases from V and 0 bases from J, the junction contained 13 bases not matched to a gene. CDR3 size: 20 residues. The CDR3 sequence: CASSVGSSGGNYPSTDTQYF. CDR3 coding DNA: TGTGCCAGCAGCGTAGGGTCTAGCGGGGGAAATTACCCTAGCACAGATACGCAGTATTTT.

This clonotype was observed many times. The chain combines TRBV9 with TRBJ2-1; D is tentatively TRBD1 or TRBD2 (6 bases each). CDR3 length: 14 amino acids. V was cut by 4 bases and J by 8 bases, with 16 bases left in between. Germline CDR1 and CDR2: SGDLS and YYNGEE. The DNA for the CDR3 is TGTGCCAGCAGCTGGTCAGGGGAGGAGGATGAGCAGTTCTTC. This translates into CASSWSGEEDEQFF.

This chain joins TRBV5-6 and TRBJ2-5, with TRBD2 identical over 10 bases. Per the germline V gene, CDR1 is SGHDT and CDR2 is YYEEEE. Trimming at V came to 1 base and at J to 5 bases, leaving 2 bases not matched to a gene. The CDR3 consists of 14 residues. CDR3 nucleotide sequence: TGTGCCAGCAGCTTGACTAGCGGGATGGAGACCCAGTACTTC. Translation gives CASSLTSGMETQYF.

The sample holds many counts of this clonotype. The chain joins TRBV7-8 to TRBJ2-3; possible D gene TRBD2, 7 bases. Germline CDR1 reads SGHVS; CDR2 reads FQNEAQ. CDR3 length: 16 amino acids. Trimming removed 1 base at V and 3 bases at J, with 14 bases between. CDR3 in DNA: TGTGCCAGCAGCTTAGGGCGGGGGCCTCGAACAGATACGCAGTATTTT. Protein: CASSLGRGPRTDTQYF.

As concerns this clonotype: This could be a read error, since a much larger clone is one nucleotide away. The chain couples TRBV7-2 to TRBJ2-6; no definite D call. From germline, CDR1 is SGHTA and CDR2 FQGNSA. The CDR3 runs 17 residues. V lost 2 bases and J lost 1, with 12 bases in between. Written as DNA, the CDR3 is TGTGCCAGCAGCTTAAGTTCGGATAGGTCTGGGGCCAACGTCCTGACTTTC. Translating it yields CASSLSSDRSGANVLTF.

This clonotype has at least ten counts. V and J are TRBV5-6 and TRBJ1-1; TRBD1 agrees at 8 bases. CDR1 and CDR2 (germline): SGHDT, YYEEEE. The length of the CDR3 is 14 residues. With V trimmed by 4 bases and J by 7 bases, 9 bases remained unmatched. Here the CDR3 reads CASSATGAGDEAFF. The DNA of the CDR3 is TGTGCCAGCAGCGCGACAGGGGCTGGGGATGAAGCTTTCTTT.

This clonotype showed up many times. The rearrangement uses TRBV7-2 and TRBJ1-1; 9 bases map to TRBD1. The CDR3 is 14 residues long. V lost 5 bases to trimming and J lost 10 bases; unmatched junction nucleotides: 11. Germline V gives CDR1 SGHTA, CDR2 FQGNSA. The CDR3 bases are TGTGCCAGCAGCGCCACAGGGGGCGCGGTAGTAGCTTTCTTT. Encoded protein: CASSATGGAVVAFF.